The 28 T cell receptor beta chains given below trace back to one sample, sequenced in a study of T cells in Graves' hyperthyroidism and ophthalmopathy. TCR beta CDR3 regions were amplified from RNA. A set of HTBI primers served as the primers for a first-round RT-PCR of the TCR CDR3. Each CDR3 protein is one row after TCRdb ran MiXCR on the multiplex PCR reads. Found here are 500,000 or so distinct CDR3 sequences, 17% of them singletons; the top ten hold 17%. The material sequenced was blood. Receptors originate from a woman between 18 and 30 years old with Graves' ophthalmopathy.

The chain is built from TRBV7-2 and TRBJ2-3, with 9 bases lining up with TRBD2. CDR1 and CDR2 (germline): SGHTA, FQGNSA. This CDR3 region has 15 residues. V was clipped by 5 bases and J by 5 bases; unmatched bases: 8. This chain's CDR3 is CASSRIAGAGDTQYF. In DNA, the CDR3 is TGTGCCAGCAGCAGAATAGCGGGAGCGGGAGATACGCAGTATTTT.

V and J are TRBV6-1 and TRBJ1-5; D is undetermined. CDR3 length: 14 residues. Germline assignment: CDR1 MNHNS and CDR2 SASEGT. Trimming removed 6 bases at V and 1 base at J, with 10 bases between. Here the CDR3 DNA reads TGTGCCAGCAGCCCCTTTACGAGCAATCAGCCCCAGCATTTT. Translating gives CASSPFTSNQPQHF.

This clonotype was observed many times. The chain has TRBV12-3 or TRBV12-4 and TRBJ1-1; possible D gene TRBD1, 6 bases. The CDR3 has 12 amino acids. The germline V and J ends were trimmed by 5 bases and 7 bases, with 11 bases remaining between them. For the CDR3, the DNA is TGTGCCAGCAGTCCCCAGGGGCTTGAAGCTTTCTTT. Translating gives CASSPQGLEAFF.

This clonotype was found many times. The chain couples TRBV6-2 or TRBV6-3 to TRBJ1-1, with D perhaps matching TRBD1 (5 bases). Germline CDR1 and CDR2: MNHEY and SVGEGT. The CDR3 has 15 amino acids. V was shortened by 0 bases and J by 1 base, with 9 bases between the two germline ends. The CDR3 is CASSYSGRRNTEAFF. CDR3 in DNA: TGTGCCAGCAGTTACTCGGGACGGAGGAACACTGAAGCTTTCTTT.

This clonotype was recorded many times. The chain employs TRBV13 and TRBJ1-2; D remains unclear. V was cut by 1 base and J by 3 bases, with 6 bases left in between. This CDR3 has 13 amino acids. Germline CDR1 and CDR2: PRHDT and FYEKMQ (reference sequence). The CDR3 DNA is TGTGCCAGCAGCTTAGACCGGCACTATGGCTACACCTTC. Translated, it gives CASSLDRHYGYTF.

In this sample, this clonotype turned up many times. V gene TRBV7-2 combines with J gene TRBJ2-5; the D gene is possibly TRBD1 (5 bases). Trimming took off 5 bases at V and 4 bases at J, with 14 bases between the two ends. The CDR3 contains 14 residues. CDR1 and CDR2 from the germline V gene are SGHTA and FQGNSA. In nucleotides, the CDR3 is TGTGCCAGCAGCCCCCAAGGGGTGTCAGAGACCCAGTACTTC. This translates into CASSPQGVSETQYF.

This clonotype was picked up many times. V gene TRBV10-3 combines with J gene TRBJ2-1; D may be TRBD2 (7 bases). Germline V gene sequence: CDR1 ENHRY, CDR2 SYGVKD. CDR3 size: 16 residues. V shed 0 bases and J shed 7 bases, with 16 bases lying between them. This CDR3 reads CAISESVGGLMNEQFF. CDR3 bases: TGTGCCATCAGTGAGTCTGTCGGGGGGCTGATGAATGAGCAGTTCTTC.

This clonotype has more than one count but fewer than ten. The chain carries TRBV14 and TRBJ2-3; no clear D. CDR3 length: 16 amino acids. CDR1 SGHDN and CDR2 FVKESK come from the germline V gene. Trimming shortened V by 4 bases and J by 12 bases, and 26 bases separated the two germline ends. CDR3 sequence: CASSPGGGRRSERQYF. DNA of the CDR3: TGTGCCAGCAGCCCAGGTGGCGGACGGCGTTCCGAAAGACAGTATTTT.

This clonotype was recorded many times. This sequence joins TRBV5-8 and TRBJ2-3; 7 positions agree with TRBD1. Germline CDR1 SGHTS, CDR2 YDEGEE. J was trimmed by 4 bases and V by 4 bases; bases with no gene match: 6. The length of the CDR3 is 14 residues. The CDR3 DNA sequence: TGTGCCAGCAGCCCTATTACAGGGGCAGATACGCAGTATTTT. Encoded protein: CASSPITGADTQYF.

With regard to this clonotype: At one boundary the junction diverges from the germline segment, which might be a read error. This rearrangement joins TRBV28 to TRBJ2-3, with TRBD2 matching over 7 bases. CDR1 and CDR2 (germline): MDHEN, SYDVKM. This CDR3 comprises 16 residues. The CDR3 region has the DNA TGTGCCAGCAGTTTTGGAGGGAGGGATATCACAGATACTCAGTATTTT. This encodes CASSFGGRDITDTQYF.

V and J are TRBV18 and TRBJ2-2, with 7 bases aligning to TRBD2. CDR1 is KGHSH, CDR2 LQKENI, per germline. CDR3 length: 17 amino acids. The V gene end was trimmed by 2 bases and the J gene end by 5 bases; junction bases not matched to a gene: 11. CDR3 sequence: CASSPRLAGDFTGELFF. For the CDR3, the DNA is TGTGCCAGCTCACCAAGGTTGGCGGGAGATTTTACCGGGGAGCTGTTTTTT.

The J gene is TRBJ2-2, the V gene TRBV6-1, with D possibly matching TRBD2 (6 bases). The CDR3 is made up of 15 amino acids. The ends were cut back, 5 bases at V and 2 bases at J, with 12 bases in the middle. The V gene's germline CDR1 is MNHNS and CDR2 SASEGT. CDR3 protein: CASSRDWGNTGELFF. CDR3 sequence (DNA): TGTGCCAGCAGTAGGGACTGGGGAAACACCGGGGAGCTGTTTTTT.

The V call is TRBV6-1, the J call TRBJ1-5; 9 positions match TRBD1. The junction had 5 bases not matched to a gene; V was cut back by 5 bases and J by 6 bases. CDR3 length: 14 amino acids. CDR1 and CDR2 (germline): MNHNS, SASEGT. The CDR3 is CASSRTGEVQPQHF. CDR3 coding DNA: TGTGCCAGCAGTAGGACAGGGGAAGTTCAGCCCCAGCATTTT.

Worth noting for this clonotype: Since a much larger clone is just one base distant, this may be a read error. Here the CDR3 reads CASRPREPQHF. CDR3 nucleotides: TGTGCCAGCAGACCGAGGGAGCCCCAGCATTTT. The chain is built from TRBV5-5 and TRBJ1-5; D gene ambiguous. The CDR3 consists of 11 residues. CDR1 SGHKS and CDR2 YYEKEE come from the germline V gene (reference sequence). Trimming left V 5 bases short and J 8 bases short, with 8 bases between.

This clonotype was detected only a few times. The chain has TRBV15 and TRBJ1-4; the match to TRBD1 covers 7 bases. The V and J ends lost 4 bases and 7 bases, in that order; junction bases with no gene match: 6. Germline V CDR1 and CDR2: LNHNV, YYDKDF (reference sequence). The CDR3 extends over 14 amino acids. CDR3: CATSNRGRSEKLFF. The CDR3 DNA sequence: TGTGCCACCAGCAACAGGGGCCGGAGTGAAAAACTGTTTTTT.

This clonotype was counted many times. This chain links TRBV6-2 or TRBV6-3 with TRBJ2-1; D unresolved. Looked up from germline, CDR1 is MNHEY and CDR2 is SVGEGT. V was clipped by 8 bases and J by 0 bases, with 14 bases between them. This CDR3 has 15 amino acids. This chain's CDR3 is CASYSTTDSYNEQFF. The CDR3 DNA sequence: TGTGCCAGCTACTCGACCACAGACTCCTACAATGAGCAGTTCTTC.

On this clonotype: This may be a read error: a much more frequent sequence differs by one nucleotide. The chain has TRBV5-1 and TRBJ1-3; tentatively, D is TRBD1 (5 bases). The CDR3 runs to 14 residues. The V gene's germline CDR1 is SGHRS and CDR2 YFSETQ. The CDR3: CASSEGNSGNAIYF. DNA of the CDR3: TGCGCCAGCAGCGAGGGGAACTCTGGAAACGCCATATATTTT.

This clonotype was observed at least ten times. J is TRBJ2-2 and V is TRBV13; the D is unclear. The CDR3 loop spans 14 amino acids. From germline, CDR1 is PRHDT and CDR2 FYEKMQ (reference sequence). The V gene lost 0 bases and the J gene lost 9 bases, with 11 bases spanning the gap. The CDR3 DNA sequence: TGTGCCAGCAGCTTAGGGGAGTTGTCCTGGGAGCTGTTTTTT. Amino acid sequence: CASSLGELSWELFF.

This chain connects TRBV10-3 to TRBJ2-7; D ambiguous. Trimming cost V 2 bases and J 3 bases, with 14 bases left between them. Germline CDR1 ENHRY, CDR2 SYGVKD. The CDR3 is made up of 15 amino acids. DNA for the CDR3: TGTGCCATCAGTGAGGCCAGCAGGAAACTCTACGAGCAGTACTTC. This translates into CAISEASRKLYEQYF.

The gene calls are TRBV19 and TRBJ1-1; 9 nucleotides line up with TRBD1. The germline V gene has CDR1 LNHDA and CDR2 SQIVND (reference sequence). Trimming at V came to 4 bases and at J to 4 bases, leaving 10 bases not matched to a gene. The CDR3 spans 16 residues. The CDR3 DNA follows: TGTGCCAGTAGTAAGCTCCCGACAGGGGGTGTCACTGAAGCTTTCTTT. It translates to CASSKLPTGGVTEAFF. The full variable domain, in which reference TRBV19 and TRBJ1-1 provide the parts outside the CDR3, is DGGITQSPKYLFRKEGQNVTLSCEQNLNHDAMYWYRQDPGQGLRLIYYSQIVNDFQKGDIAEGYSVSREKKESFPLTVTSAQKNPTAFYLCASSKLPTGGVTEAFFGQGTRLTVV.

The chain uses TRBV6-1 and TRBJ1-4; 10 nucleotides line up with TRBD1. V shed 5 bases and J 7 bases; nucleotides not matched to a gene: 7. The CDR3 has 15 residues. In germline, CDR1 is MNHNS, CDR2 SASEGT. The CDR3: CASSYDRTGGEKLFF. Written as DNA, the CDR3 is TGTGCCAGCAGTTATGATCGGACAGGGGGTGAAAAACTGTTTTTT.

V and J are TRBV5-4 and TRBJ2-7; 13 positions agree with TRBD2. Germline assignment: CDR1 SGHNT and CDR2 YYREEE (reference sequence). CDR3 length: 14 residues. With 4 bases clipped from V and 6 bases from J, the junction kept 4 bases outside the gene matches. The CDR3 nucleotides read TGTGCCAGCAGCGGGGGACTAGCGGGAAGCGAGCAGTACTTC. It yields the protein CASSGGLAGSEQYF.

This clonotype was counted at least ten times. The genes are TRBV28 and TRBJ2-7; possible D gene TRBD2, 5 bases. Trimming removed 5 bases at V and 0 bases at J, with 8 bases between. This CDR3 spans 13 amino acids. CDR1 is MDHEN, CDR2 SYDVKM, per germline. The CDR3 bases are TGTGCCAGCAGTCCGGACTTCTCCTACGAGCAGTACTTC. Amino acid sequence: CASSPDFSYEQYF.

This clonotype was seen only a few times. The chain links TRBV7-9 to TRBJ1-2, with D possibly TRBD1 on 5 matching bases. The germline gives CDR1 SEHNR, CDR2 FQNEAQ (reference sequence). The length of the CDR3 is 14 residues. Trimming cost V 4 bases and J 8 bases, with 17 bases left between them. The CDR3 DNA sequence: TGTGCCAGCAGCTCCGCAACGGGGGACTGGGGCTACACCTTC. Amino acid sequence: CASSSATGDWGYTF.

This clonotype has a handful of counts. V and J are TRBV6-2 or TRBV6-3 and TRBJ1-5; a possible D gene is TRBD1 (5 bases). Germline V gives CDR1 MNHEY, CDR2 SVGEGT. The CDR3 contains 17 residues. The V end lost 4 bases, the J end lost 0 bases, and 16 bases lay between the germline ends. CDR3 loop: CASSFNQGRISNQPQHF. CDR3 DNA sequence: TGTGCCAGCAGTTTCAACCAGGGCAGAATTAGCAATCAGCCCCAGCATTTT.

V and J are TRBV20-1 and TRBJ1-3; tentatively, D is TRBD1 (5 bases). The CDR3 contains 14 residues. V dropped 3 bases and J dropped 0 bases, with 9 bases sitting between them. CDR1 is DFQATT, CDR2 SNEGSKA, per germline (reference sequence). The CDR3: CSARRTSSGNTIYF. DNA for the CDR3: TGCAGTGCTAGGAGGACAAGCTCTGGAAACACCATATATTTT.

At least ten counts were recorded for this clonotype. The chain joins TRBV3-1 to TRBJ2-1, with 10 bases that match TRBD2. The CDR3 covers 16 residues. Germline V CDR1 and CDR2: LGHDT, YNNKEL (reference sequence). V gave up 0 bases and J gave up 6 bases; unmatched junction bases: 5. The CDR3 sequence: CASSQDRLAGTNEQFF. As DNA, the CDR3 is TGTGCCAGCAGCCAAGATCGACTAGCGGGTACCAATGAGCAGTTCTTC.

The CDR3: CASSLVATESYEQYF. CDR3 in DNA: TGTGCCAGCAGCTTAGTCGCGACAGAGAGCTACGAGCAGTACTTC. The V call is TRBV7-2, the J call TRBJ2-7, with D possibly being TRBD1 (5 bases). CDR1 is SGHTA and CDR2 is FQGNSA in the germline V gene. The CDR3 runs to 15 residues. V lost 1 base to trimming and J lost 3 bases, with 13 bases between them.